What follows are 12 T cell receptor beta chains derived from one specimen sequenced in a study of cytomegalovirus exposure and HLA in healthy donors. Using immunoSEQ multiplex PCR, the repertoire was profiled, and TCRdb retains in-frame clones only, with some absent. The sample yields roughly 330,000 clones, roughly nine tenths seen once. The sequenced material came from PBMCs. Every receptor here comes from a woman aged 25-40 years in good health and CMV-seropositive.

The genes are TRBV28 and TRBJ2-7; 10 nucleotides match TRBD1. Germline CDR1 and CDR2: MDHEN and SYDVKM. CDR3 length: 14 residues. J was trimmed by 6 bases and V by 2 bases; bases with no gene match: 4. The CDR3 loop reads CASSLGTGVREQYF. CDR3 in DNA: TGTGCCAGCAGTTTAGGGACAGGGGTACGCGAGCAGTACTTC.

The DNA for the CDR3 is TGTGCCAGCAGCTTCAGGAAAACAACTAATGAAAAACTGTTTTTT. Its translation: CASSFRKTTNEKLFF. V and J are TRBV5-6 and TRBJ1-4; D gene ambiguous. Germline CDR1 reads SGHDT; CDR2 reads YYEEEE. V was pared by 2 bases and J by 0 bases, with 8 bases between. The CDR3 length is 15 residues. Together with reference TRBV5-6 and TRBJ1-4, the CDR3 gives the full variable domain: DAGVTQSPTHLIKTRGQQVTLRCSPKSGHDTVSWYQQALGQGPQFIFQYYEEEERQRGNFPDRFSGHQFPNYSSELNVNALLLGDSALYLCASSFRKTTNEKLFFGSGTQLSVL.

The V call is TRBV14, the J call TRBJ2-7, with D uncertain. Trimming shortened V by 3 bases and J by 3 bases, and 12 bases separated the two germline ends. Looked up from germline, CDR1 is SGHDN and CDR2 is FVKESK. This CDR3 region has 14 residues. The CDR3 DNA reads as TGTGCCAGCAGCCACACGACACGGGTCTACGAGCAGTACTTC. It specifies CASSHTTRVYEQYF.

This rearrangement joins TRBV5-1 to TRBJ2-2, with no clear D. The CDR3 is 18 residues long. Germline CDR1 is SGHRS and CDR2 is YFSETQ. Trimming pared 4 bases from V and 3 bases from J, leaving 22 bases between. CDR3 DNA sequence: TGCGCCAGCAGCATCCGCTTGAGTTCCAATCGGGACACCGGGGAGCTGTTTTTT. This encodes CASSIRLSSNRDTGELFF.

The gene calls are TRBV13 and TRBJ1-4, with 7 bases aligning to TRBD1. The CDR3 loop spans 15 amino acids. Unmatched junction bases numbered 12, after V lost 2 bases and J lost 12 bases. The germline V gene has CDR1 PRHDT and CDR2 FYEKMQ (reference sequence). CDR3 protein: CASSLQGVSAGELFF. CDR3 DNA: TGTGCCAGCAGCTTACAGGGGGTGTCCGCGGGGGAACTGTTTTTT.

The J gene is TRBJ2-5, the V gene TRBV5-1; 14 bases are shared with TRBD2. The CDR3 has 17 residues. Germline V gene data show CDR1 as SGHRS and CDR2 as YFSETQ. V gave up 3 bases and J gave up 2 bases; unmatched junction bases: 6. CDR3 in DNA: TGCGCCAGCAGCTCAGGACTAGCGGGGGGTAGACAAGAGACCCAGTACTTC. Translating gives CASSSGLAGGRQETQYF.

This sequence joins TRBV27 and TRBJ2-7, with D perhaps TRBD1 (6 bases). Germline values: CDR1 MNHEY, CDR2 SMNVEV (reference sequence). There are 13 residues in the CDR3. Trimming left V 6 bases short and J 0 bases short, with 9 bases between. CDR3 loop: CASSGQTSYEQYF. The CDR3 DNA reads as TGTGCCAGCAGCGGACAGACCTCCTACGAGCAGTACTTC.

The chain has TRBV6-5 and TRBJ1-1; D may be TRBD1 (5 bases). CDR1 is MNHEY and CDR2 is SVGAGI in the germline V gene. The ends were cut back, 5 bases at V and 5 bases at J, with 9 bases in the middle. This CDR3 has 12 amino acids. CDR3 DNA sequence: TGTGCCAGCAGTAAGGGGAGGACTGAAGCTTTCTTT. Translating gives CASSKGRTEAFF.

V and J are TRBV15 and TRBJ1-6, with TRBD1 identical over 8 bases. From germline, CDR1 is LNHNV and CDR2 YYDKDF (reference sequence). The CDR3 runs to 17 residues. After removal of 2 bases from V and 7 bases from J, the junction contained 10 bases not matched to a gene. The CDR3 bases are TGTGCCACCAGCAGAAATGCCGCAGGGGGCGGCAATTCACCCCTCCACTTT. Amino acid sequence: CATSRNAAGGGNSPLHF.

V gene TRBV10-3 combines with J gene TRBJ2-7; D is uncertain. Trimming pared 0 bases from V and 2 bases from J, leaving 8 bases between. CDR1 is ENHRY and CDR2 is SYGVKD in the germline V gene. There are 14 residues in the CDR3. DNA for the CDR3: TGTGCCATCAGTGAGTCGGGTAACCCCTACGAGCAGTACTTC. This codes for CAISESGNPYEQYF.

This chain links TRBV5-4 with TRBJ1-2; D is unclear. Between the trimmed V and J ends, which lost 0 bases and 0 bases, there was a span of 9 bases. The CDR3 runs 15 residues. Germline V gene data show CDR1 as SGHNT and CDR2 as YYREEE (reference sequence). CDR3 DNA: TGTGCCAGCAGCTTGGGGGGTAATTCTAACTATGGCTACACCTTC. This encodes CASSLGGNSNYGYTF.

V usage is TRBV21-1 and J usage is TRBJ2-7; TRBD2 is the table's D call and was not checked against the DNA. TRBV21-1 is flagged as a pseudogene. This CDR3 has 16 residues. DNA of the CDR3: TGTGCCAGCAGCCAGAAACTAGCGGGAGATAGGTACGAGCAGTACTTC. It encodes CASSQKLAGDRYEQYF.